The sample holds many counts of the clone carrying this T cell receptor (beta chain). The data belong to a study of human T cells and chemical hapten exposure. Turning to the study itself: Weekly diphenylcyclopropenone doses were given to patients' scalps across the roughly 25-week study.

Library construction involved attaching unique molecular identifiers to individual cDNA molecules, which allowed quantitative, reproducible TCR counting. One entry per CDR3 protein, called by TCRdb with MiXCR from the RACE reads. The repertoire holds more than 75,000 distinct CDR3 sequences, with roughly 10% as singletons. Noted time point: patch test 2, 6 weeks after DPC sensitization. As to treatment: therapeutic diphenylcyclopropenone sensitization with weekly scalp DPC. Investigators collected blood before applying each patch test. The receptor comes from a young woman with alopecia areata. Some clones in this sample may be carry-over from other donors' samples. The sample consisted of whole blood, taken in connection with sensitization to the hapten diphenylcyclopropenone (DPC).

The CDR3 sequence is CSASVRDVGTDTQYF. In DNA, the CDR3 is TGCAGTGCTAGTGTCAGGGATGTGGGCACAGATACGCAGTATTTT. V usage is TRBV20-1 and J usage is TRBJ2-3; perhaps TRBD1 as D (5 bases). The CDR3 is made up of 15 amino acids. CDR1 is DFQATT and CDR2 is SNEGSKA in the germline V gene (reference sequence). Trimming removed 3 bases at V and 1 base at J, with 14 bases between.